What follows are 20 T cell receptor beta chains derived from one specimen sequenced in a study of regulatory T cells in long-lasting Graves disease (dated by TCRdb to 2020 to 2023). Per the publication, the time point label means: newly diagnosed GD, antithyroid drugs for less than 3 months. For both TCR sequencing and RNA sequencing, RNA was extracted from PBMCs using TRIzol. Library method: multiplex PCR. Instrument on record: Illumina HiSeq 4000. CDR3 regions were amplified by Arm-PCR with iRepertoire HTBI primers to construct TCR beta libraries. The public reads were run again by TCRdb, first through fastp at Q25 and then through MiXCR, and only productive beta chains were kept. Every entry covers one CDR3 protein and lists the most common genes and DNA from its rows. Within this sample are roughly 510,000 distinct CDR3 sequences, with more than 15% of them counted one time only. More than 10% of the sample lies in the top ten.

This same sample was also part of a study on T cells in Graves' hyperthyroidism and ophthalmopathy.

The sample here was peripheral blood mononuclear cells (PBMCs), taken at new diagnosis, from a patient treated with antithyroid drugs. The receptors were gathered from a man younger than 35 with Graves disease. Donor details come from another sample of the same person, matched by shared clones.

This clonotype was detected ten times or more. This chain joins TRBV5-1 and TRBJ2-1; tentative D call: TRBD2 (6 bases). This CDR3 is 17 amino acids long. Germline lookup yields CDR1 SGHRS and CDR2 YFSETQ. The ends were cut back, 0 bases at V and 8 bases at J, with 21 bases in the middle. The CDR3 DNA reads as TGCGCCAGCAGCTTGGGAGTTGGGGGGAGCTTTATGGATGAGCAGTTCTTC. Its translation: CASSLGVGGSFMDEQFF.

Ten or more counts support this clonotype. This chain links TRBV12-3 or TRBV12-4 with TRBJ2-1; D is unresolved. The CDR3 is 16 residues long. Trimming cost V 4 bases and J 7 bases, with 20 bases left between them. The CDR3 sequence is CASSSRTSPSRNEQFF. The CDR3 DNA follows: TGTGCCAGCAGTTCCCGGACCAGCCCAAGCCGAAATGAGCAGTTCTTC.

This clonotype appeared many times. The chain couples TRBV5-1 to TRBJ2-1; 9 bases map to TRBD1. The CDR3 runs to 15 residues. Germline loops: CDR1 SGHRS, CDR2 YFSETQ. After removal of 3 bases from V and 3 bases from J, the junction contained 4 bases not matched to a gene. In nucleotides, the CDR3 is TGCGCCAGCAGCTCCGGGACAGGGTTCTACAATGAGCAGTTCTTC. It codes for CASSSGTGFYNEQFF.

This clonotype was observed a few times. This chain uses TRBV25-1 with TRBJ2-1; a possible D gene is TRBD2 (5 bases). V lost 4 bases and J 9 bases, leaving 13 bases between the germline ends. CDR3 size: 13 residues. In germline, CDR1 is MGHDK, CDR2 SYGVNS. The CDR3, as DNA: TGTGCCAGCAGTGGCCTATTTGCGGGTGAGCAGTTCTTC. It is translated as CASSGLFAGEQFF.

In this sample, this clonotype turned up many times. This chain links TRBV27 with TRBJ2-1; 11 nucleotides agree with TRBD2. This CDR3 has 16 residues. Trimming removed 6 bases from V and 6 bases from J; junction bases left unmatched: 10. Germline lookup yields CDR1 MNHEY and CDR2 SMNVEV (reference sequence). CDR3 DNA sequence: TGTGCCAGCAGACTAATTATTAGCGGGAGGGCCAATGAGCAGTTCTTC. This encodes CASRLIISGRANEQFF.

V gene TRBV19 combines with J gene TRBJ2-7, with 7 nucleotides matching TRBD2. V shed 6 bases, J shed 3 bases, and the junction held 11 bases outside the gene matches. CDR3 length: 15 amino acids. Looked up from germline, CDR1 is LNHDA and CDR2 is SQIVND (reference sequence). The CDR3 DNA reads as TGTGCCAGTAGCGCCACGCGGGGGTTCCTCTACGAGCAGTACTTC. Residues: CASSATRGFLYEQYF.

This clonotype was seen more than once but under ten times. The chain links TRBV7-9 to TRBJ1-6, with D possibly matching TRBD1 (5 bases). CDR3 length: 16 amino acids. V lost 2 bases and J lost 5, with 13 bases in between. Per the germline V gene, CDR1 is SEHNR and CDR2 is FQNEAQ (reference sequence). The CDR3 region has the DNA TGTGCCAGCAGCTTACTGGGGCCGCGTGATAATTCACCCCTCCACTTT. This encodes CASSLLGPRDNSPLHF.

In this sample, this clonotype turned up many times. For the CDR3, the DNA is TGTGCCAGCTCACCACCCACTAGCGAGACCTACAATGAGCAGTTCTTC. It translates to CASSPPTSETYNEQFF. This chain uses TRBV18 with TRBJ2-1; 7 bases align to TRBD2. CDR3 length: 16 residues. Per the germline V gene, CDR1 is KGHSH and CDR2 is LQKENI. With 0 bases clipped from V and 2 bases from J, the junction kept 4 bases outside the gene matches.

This clonotype was counted between two and nine times. The chain links TRBV7-9 to TRBJ2-7, with 8 bases identical to TRBD1. The CDR3 is 15 residues long. The V segment lost 2 bases and the J segment 2 bases; nucleotides outside the gene matches: 5. CDR1 SEHNR and CDR2 FQNEAQ come from the germline V gene (reference sequence). CDR3 sequence (DNA): TGTGCCAGCAGCTTACCGGACAGGGAGACCTACGAGCAGTACTTC. Translating gives CASSLPDRETYEQYF. Full variable domain (remainder filled in from reference TRBV7-9 and TRBJ2-7): DTGVSQNPRHKITKRGQNVTFRCDPISEHNRLYWYRQTLGQGPEFLTYFQNEAQLEKSRLLSDRFSAERPKGSFSTLEIQRTEQGDSAMYLCASSLPDRETYEQYFGPGTRLTVT.

Only a few counts were recorded for this clonotype. The chain recombines TRBV20-1 with TRBJ2-1; D may be TRBD2 (5 bases). This CDR3 has 12 residues. The germline V and J ends were trimmed by 3 bases and 7 bases, with 10 bases remaining between them. Germline lookup yields CDR1 DFQATT and CDR2 SNEGSKA (reference sequence). The CDR3 loop is CSASGIENEQFF. CDR3 nucleotides: TGCAGTGCTAGCGGGATCGAAAATGAGCAGTTCTTC.

The table lists this clonotype with a few counts. V gene TRBV3-1 combines with J gene TRBJ1-4, with D possibly TRBD1 on 5 matching bases. V lost 0 bases and J lost 6, with 8 bases in between. The V gene's germline CDR1 is LGHDT and CDR2 YNNKEL (reference sequence). CDR3 size: 14 residues. The chain's CDR3 is CASSQEGTHEKLFF. CDR3 sequence (DNA): TGTGCCAGCAGCCAAGAAGGGACCCATGAAAAACTGTTTTTT.

This chain joins TRBV15 and TRBJ2-1, with D unresolved. Germline CDR1 and CDR2: LNHNV and YYDKDF (reference sequence). This CDR3 comprises 14 residues. Trimming cost V 5 bases and J 3 bases, with 11 bases left between them. The chain's CDR3 is CATSSSRGYNEQFF. CDR3 sequence (DNA): TGTGCCACCAGCTCTTCTCGCGGCTACAATGAGCAGTTCTTC.

This clonotype occurred many times. This chain joins TRBV11-2 and TRBJ2-7, with 8 bases aligning to TRBD2. V was clipped by 2 bases and J by 1 base; unmatched bases: 7. CDR1 and CDR2 from the germline V gene are SGHAT and FQNNGV. This CDR3 contains 16 residues. In DNA, the CDR3 is TGTGCCAGCAGCTTACTTGCGGGAGGAAATTCCTACGAGCAGTACTTC. This gives the protein CASSLLAGGNSYEQYF.

This clonotype occurred many times. The chain combines TRBV12-3 or TRBV12-4 with TRBJ2-3; TRBD2 matches 11 bases. V was pared by 5 bases and J by 5 bases, with 6 bases of the junction left unmatched. The CDR3 spans 15 residues. The CDR3 loop reads CASSIFLAGGDTQYF. The CDR3 nucleotides are TGTGCCAGCAGTATCTTTCTAGCGGGAGGAGATACGCAGTATTTT.

This clonotype has only a few counts. The chain carries TRBV7-9 and TRBJ1-5; D unclear. Trimming removed 4 bases at V and 2 bases at J, with 9 bases between. The V gene's germline CDR1 is SEHNR and CDR2 FQNEAQ (reference sequence). The CDR3 spans 14 residues. The CDR3 bases are TGTGCCAGCAGCTCGGCCCTCGGCAATCAGCCCCAGCATTTT. It encodes CASSSALGNQPQHF.

Ten or more counts support this clonotype. CDR3 amino acids: CASSLRLSAEAFF. The CDR3 bases are TGTGCCAGCAGTTTACGGTTAAGTGCTGAAGCTTTCTTT. The gene calls are TRBV28 and TRBJ1-1; D unclear. Trimming shortened V by 2 bases and J by 6 bases, and 10 bases separated the two germline ends. The CDR3 is 13 amino acids. CDR1 and CDR2 (germline): MDHEN, SYDVKM.

The CDR3: CASSEVGEAEAFF. CDR3 DNA: TGCGCCAGCAGTGAAGTCGGTGAGGCTGAAGCTTTCTTT. The V and J genes are TRBV10-1 and TRBJ1-1; no clear D. Germline V gene sequence: CDR1 WNHNN, CDR2 SYGVQD (reference sequence). CDR3 size: 13 residues. Trimming removed 3 bases from V and 6 bases from J, with 11 bases in between.

Notes on this clonotype: A much larger clonotype is one base distant, so this may be a read error. V and J are TRBV28 and TRBJ1-1, with D unresolved. This CDR3 has 12 amino acids. Germline V gene data show CDR1 as MDHEN and CDR2 as SYDVKM. CDR3 in DNA: TGTGCCAGCAGCCGGGCGTACCCAACAGCTCTCTTT. Its translation: CASSRAYPTALF. Full variable domain (missing parts from reference TRBV28 and TRBJ1-1): DVKVTQSSRYLVKRTGEKVFLECVQDMDHENMFWYRQDPGLGLRLIYFSYDVKMKEKGDIPEGYSVSREKKERFSLILESASTNQTSMYLCASSRAYPTALFGQGTRLTVV.

This chain joins TRBV29-1 and TRBJ2-5, with D maybe TRBD2 (5 bases). The CDR3 consists of 11 residues. V was pared by 7 bases and J by 4 bases, with 10 bases between. Germline lookup yields CDR1 SQVTM and CDR2 ANQGSEA. The CDR3 is CSARGPETQYF. CDR3 nucleotides: TGCAGCGCCCGAGGGCCAGAGACCCAGTACTTC.

The rearrangement uses TRBV10-3 and TRBJ2-1; 13 bases align to TRBD2. The CDR3 consists of 17 residues. Germline lookup yields CDR1 ENHRY and CDR2 SYGVKD. Trimming cost V 6 bases and J 4 bases; bases outside gene matches: 9. In DNA, the CDR3 is TGTGCCATCAGCGACACGATGACTAGCGGGAGGTACAATGAGCAGTTCTTC. This sequence encodes CAISDTMTSGRYNEQFF.